Below are 7 T cell receptor beta chains sequenced from a single sample in a study of patients and donors after allogeneic stem cell transplantation. A single record per CDR3 protein comes from TCRdb applying MiXCR to the RT-PCR reads. The sample lists approximately 200,000 distinct CDR3 sequences, roughly 40% occurring once. What was sequenced was blood, either unsorted or a sorted T cell fraction (not recorded which). The receptors come from a human donor who was either an allogeneic HSCT recipient or a stem cell or donor lymphocyte infusion donor (not recorded which). It is not recorded whose cells these are; they may come from a transplant donor.

The gene calls are TRBV20-1 and TRBJ2-1, with D uncertain. V lost 3 bases and J lost 0, with 9 bases in between. The CDR3 runs to 14 residues. The V gene's germline CDR1 is DFQATT and CDR2 SNEGSKA (reference sequence). The CDR3 is CSARTVHSYNEQFF. The DNA for the CDR3 is TGCAGTGCTAGGACTGTTCACTCCTACAATGAGCAGTTCTTC.

This chain links TRBV7-2 with TRBJ2-3; 7 bases map to TRBD2. The CDR3 covers 18 residues. The J segment lost 5 bases and the V segment lost 1 base, leaving 15 bases of the junction unmatched. Per the germline V gene, CDR1 is SGHTA and CDR2 is FQGNSA. The CDR3 DNA reads TGTGCCAGCAGCTTAGGTGGGGCCAGCGGGATAGGGGTAGATACGCAGTATTTT. Encoded protein: CASSLGGASGIGVDTQYF.

There are a few counts of this clonotype. The chain is built from TRBV12-3 or TRBV12-4 and TRBJ1-4; D perhaps matches TRBD1 (5 bases). The CDR3 sequence is 14 residues long. Trimming cost V 3 bases and J 8 bases, with 13 bases left between them. Written as DNA, the CDR3 is TGTGCCAGCAGTTTGTGGGGCCTGGAGGAAAAACTGTTTTTT. Translating it yields CASSLWGLEEKLFF.

The chain is built from TRBV12-3 or TRBV12-4 and TRBJ2-7; 10 bases line up with TRBD2. Trimming at V came to 5 bases and at J to 6 bases, leaving 10 bases not matched to a gene. CDR3 length: 15 residues. This chain's CDR3 is CASSLRLAGILEQYF. The CDR3, as DNA: TGTGCCAGCAGTCTCAGACTAGCGGGTATACTCGAGCAGTACTTC.

This clonotype has more than one count but fewer than ten. V and J are TRBV10-3 and TRBJ1-1; D possibly corresponds to TRBD1 (5 bases). Germline values: CDR1 ENHRY, CDR2 SYGVKD. V lost 0 bases and J 7 bases, leaving 12 bases between the germline ends. The CDR3 has 14 amino acids. CDR3 region: CAISESGVTIEAFF. The CDR3 bases are TGTGCCATCAGTGAGTCGGGGGTGACGATTGAAGCTTTCTTT.

The chain couples TRBV7-6 to TRBJ2-1; D unclear. V was clipped by 1 base and J by 6 bases, with 13 bases between them. This CDR3 region has 15 residues. Germline CDR1 SGHVS, CDR2 FNYEAQ. The CDR3, as DNA: TGTGCCAGCAGCTTAGAGATCGGCTGGGTCAATGAGCAGTTCTTC. As protein: CASSLEIGWVNEQFF.

This clonotype was found a few times. The gene calls are TRBV7-8 and TRBJ1-1; D may be TRBD1 (5 bases). V lost 1 base and J lost 1, with 16 bases in between. This CDR3 has 17 residues. Germline lookup yields CDR1 SGHVS and CDR2 FQNEAQ. This chain's CDR3 is CASSLGGLGITNTEAFF. As DNA, the CDR3 is TGTGCCAGCAGCTTAGGGGGACTGGGAATCACGAACACTGAAGCTTTCTTT.